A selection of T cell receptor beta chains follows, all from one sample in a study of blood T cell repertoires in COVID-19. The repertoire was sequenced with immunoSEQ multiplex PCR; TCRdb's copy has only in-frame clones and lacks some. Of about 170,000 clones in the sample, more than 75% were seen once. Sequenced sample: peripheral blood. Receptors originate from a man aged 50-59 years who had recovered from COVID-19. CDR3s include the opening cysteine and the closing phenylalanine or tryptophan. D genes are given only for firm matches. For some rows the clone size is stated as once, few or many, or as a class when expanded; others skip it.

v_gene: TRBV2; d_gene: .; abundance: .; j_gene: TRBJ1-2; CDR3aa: CASMSGTNYGYTF; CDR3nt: TGTGCCAGCATGTCAGGGACTAACTATGGCTACACCTTC
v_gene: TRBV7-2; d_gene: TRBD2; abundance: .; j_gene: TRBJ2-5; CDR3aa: CASGLAGGETQYF; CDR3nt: TGTGCCAGCGGACTAGCGGGGGGAGAGACCCAGTACTTC
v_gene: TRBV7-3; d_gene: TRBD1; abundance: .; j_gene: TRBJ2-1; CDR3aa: CASSSGTGGHEQFF; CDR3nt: TGTGCCAGCAGCTCCGGGACAGGGGGGCATGAGCAGTTCTTC
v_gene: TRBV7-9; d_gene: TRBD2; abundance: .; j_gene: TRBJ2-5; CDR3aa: CASSQHAGGDQETQYF; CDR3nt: TGTGCCAGCAGCCAACACGCGGGAGGTGACCAAGAGACCCAGTACTTC
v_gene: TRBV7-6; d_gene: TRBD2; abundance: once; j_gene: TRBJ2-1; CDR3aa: CASSMTSGVYNEQFF; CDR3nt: TGTGCCAGCAGCATGACTAGCGGGGTTTACAATGAGCAGTTCTTC
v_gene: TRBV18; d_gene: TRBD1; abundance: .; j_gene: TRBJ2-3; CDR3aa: CASSRDRDTQYF; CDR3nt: TGTGCCAGCTCACGGGACAGAGATACGCAGTATTTT
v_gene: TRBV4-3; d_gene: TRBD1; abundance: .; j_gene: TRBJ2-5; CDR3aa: CASSHRTGGEETQYF; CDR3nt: TGCGCCAGCAGCCACCGGACAGGGGGCGAAGAGACCCAGTACTTC
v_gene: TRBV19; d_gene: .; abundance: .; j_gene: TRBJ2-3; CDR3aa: CASKKKGPSTDTQYF; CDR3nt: TGTGCCAGTAAAAAGAAGGGGCCGAGCACAGATACGCAGTATTTT
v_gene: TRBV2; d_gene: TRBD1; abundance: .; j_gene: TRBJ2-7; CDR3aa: CASKRTGLYEQYF; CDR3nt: TGTGCCAGCAAGAGGACAGGGTTGTACGAGCAGTACTTC
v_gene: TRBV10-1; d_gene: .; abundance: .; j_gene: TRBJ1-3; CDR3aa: CASSESLGNTIYF; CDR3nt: TGCGCCAGCAGTGAGTCGTTAGGAAACACCATATATTTT
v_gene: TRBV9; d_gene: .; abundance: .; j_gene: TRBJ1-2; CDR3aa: CASSGRQRYGYTF; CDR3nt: TGTGCCAGCAGCGGCCGGCAGCGCTATGGCTACACCTTC
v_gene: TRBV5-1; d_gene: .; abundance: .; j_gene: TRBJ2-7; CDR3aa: CASSLGGIYEQYF; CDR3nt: TGCGCCAGCAGCTTGGGAGGTATCTACGAGCAGTACTTC
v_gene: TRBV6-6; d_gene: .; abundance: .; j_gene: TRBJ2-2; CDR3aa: CASSQPGQDTGELFF; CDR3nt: TGTGCCAGCAGTCAACCGGGACAAGACACCGGGGAGCTGTTTTTT
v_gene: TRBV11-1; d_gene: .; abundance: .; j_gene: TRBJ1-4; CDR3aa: CASSPRRPQGEEKLFF; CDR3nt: TGTGCCAGCTCACCGAGGCGCCCGCAGGGTGAAGAAAAACTGTTTTTT
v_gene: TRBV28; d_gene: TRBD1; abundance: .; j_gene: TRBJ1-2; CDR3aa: CASSGPTQGDYGYTF; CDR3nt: TGTGCCAGCAGTGGACCAACACAGGGGGACTATGGCTACACCTTC
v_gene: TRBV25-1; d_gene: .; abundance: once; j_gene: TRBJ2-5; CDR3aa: CASSPFRGRETQYF; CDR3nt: TGTGCCAGCAGTCCCTTTCGAGGGAGGGAGACCCAGTACTTC
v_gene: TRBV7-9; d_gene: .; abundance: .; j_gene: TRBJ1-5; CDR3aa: CASSIRFNQPQHF; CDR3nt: TGTGCCAGCAGCATCCGGTTCAATCAGCCCCAGCATTTT
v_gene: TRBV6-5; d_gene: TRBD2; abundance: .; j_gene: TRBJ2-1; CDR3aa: CASSYPGLAGTNEQFF; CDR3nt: TGTGCCAGCAGTTACCCGGGACTAGCGGGAACCAATGAGCAGTTCTTC
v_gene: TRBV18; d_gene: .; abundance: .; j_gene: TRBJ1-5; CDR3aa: CASSPSADNQPQHF; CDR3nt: TGTGCCAGCTCACCATCGGCGGACAATCAGCCCCAGCATTTT
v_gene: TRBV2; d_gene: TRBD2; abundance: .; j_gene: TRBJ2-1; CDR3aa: CASRGRLAGPYNEQFF; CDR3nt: TGTGCCAGCAGGGGCCGGCTAGCGGGACCCTACAATGAGCAGTTCTTC
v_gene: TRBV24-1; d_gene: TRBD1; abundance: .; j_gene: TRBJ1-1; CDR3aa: CATSLQGFLSF; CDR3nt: TGTGCCACCAGTCTACAGGGGTTTCTAAGTTTT
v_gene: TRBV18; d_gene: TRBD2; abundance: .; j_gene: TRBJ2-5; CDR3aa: CASSQLAGATQETQYF; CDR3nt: TGTGCCAGCTCACAACTAGCGGGGGCTACTCAAGAGACCCAGTACTTC
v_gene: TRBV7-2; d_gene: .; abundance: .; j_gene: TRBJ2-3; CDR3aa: CASSLVTSTDTQYF; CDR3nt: TGTGCCAGCAGCTTAGTGACTAGCACAGATACGCAGTATTTT
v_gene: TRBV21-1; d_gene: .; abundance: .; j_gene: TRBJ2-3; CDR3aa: CASSETIDTQYF; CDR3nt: TGTGCCAGCAGCGAAACTATAGATACGCAGTATTTT
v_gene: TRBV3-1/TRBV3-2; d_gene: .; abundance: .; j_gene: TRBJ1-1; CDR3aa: CASSLRTAVNTEAFF; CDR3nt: TGTGCCAGCAGCCTACGGACAGCGGTGAACACTGAAGCTTTCTTT
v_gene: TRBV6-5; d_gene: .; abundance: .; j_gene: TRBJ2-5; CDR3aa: CASLIIQGRETQYF; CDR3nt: TGTGCCAGCCTTATAATACAGGGAAGGGAGACCCAGTACTTC
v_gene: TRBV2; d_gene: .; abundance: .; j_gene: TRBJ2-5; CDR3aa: CASNPEAAVTQYF; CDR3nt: TGTGCCAGCAACCCCGAAGCGGCGGTCACCCAGTACTTC
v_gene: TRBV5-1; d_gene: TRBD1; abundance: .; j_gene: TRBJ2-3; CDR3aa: CASSLALGTATDTQYF; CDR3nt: TGCGCCAGCAGCTTGGCATTGGGGACAGCCACAGATACGCAGTATTTT
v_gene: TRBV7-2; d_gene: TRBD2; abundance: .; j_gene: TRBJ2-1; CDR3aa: CASSLVRLAGGPNEQFF; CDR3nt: TGTGCCAGCAGCTTAGTCCGGCTAGCGGGGGGACCTAATGAGCAGTTCTTC
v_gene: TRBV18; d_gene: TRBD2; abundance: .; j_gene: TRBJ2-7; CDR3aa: CASSPRTSGRAVGIYEQYF; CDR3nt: TGTGCCAGCTCACCACGGACTAGCGGGAGGGCCGTAGGAATCTACGAGCAGTACTTC
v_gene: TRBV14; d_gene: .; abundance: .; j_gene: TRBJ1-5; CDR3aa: CASSLQGTNQPQHF; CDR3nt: TGTGCCAGCAGCCTGCAGGGGACAAATCAGCCCCAGCATTTT
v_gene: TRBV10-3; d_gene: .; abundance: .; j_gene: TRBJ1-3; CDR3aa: CATSGRELSGNTIYF; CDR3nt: TGTGCCACGTCCGGCAGGGAATTGTCTGGAAACACCATATATTTT
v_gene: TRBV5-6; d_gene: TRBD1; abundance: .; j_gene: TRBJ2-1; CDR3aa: CASSFPGTGNNEQFF; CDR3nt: TGTGCCAGCAGCTTCCCCGGGACAGGGAACAATGAGCAGTTCTTC
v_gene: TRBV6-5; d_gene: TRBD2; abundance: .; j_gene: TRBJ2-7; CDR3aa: CASSATSGSPYEQYF; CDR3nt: TGTGCCAGCAGCGCGACTAGCGGGAGCCCCTACGAGCAGTACTTC
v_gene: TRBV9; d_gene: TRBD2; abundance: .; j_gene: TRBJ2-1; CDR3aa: CAKNSGGKYSYNEQFF; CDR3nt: TGTGCCAAAAACTCGGGGGGTAAGTACTCCTACAATGAGCAGTTCTTC
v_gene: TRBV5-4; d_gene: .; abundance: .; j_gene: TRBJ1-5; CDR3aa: CASSRGSGSNQPQHF; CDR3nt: TGTGCCAGCAGCCGGGGGTCCGGGAGCAATCAGCCCCAGCATTTT
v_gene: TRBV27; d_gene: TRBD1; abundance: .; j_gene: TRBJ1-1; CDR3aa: CASSTNRGFNTEAFF; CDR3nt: TGTGCCAGCAGTACAAACAGGGGGTTCAACACTGAAGCTTTCTTT
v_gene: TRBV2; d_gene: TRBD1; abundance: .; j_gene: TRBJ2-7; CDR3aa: CASSEGQGDPYEQYF; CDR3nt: TGTGCCAGCAGTGAAGGACAGGGAGACCCCTACGAGCAGTACTTC
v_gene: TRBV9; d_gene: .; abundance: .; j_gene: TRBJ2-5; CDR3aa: CASSVGPGYQETQYF; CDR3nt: TGTGCCAGCAGCGTGGGCCCGGGGTACCAAGAGACCCAGTACTTC
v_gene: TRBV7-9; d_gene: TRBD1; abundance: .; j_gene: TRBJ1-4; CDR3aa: CASSPTGENEKLFF; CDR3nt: TGTGCCAGCAGCCCGACAGGGGAAAATGAAAAACTGTTTTTT
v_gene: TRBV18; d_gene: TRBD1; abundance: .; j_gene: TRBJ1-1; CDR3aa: CASSPRGTDFMNTEAFF; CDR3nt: TGTGCCAGCTCACCACGGGGGACAGACTTCATGAACACTGAAGCTTTCTTT
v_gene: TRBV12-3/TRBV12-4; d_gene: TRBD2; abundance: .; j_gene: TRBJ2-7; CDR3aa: CASRAREGGEQYF; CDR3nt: TGTGCCAGCAGGGCGAGGGAGGGCGGCGAGCAGTACTTC
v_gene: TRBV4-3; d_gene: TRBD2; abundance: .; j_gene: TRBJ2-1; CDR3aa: CASSQDLIGSGGLFYNEQFF; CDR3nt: TGCGCCAGCAGCCAAGACCTGATAGGTAGCGGGGGGCTATTCTACAATGAGCAGTTCTTC
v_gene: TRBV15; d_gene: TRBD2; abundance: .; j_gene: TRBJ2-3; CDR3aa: CATSRTLAGYTDTQYF; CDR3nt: TGTGCCACCAGCCGGACCCTAGCGGGTTACACAGATACGCAGTATTTT
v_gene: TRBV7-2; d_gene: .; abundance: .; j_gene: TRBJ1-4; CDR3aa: CASSLAHRLTDEKLFF; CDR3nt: TGTGCCAGCAGCTTAGCGCACCGTCTTACGGATGAAAAACTGTTTTTT
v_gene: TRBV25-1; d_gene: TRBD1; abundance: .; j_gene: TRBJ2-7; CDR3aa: CASRLGTGLAYF; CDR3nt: TGTGCCAGCCGATTGGGGACAGGGTTAGCGTACTTC
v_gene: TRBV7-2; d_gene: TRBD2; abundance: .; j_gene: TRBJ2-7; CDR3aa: CASSSGLAPDLEYF; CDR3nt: TGTGCCAGCAGCTCGGGACTAGCCCCCGACCTCGAGTACTTC
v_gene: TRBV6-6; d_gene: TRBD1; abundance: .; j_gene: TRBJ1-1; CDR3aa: CASSYSGRGAAEAFF; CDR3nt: TGTGCCAGCAGTTACTCAGGCAGGGGGGCCGCTGAAGCTTTCTTT
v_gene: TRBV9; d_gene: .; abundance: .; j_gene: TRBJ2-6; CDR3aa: CASTRTGSGANVLTF; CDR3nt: TGTGCCAGCACCCGGACTGGTTCTGGGGCCAACGTCCTGACTTTC
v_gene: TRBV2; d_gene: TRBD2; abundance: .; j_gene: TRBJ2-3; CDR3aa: CASTQRAGGTDTQYF; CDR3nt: TGTGCCAGCACCCAAAGGGCGGGGGGAACAGATACGCAGTATTTT
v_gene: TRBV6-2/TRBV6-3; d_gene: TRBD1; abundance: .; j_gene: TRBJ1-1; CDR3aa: CASSYSIDPGGLWTEAFF; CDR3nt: TGTGCCAGCAGTTACTCGATTGACCCAGGGGGTCTGTGGACTGAAGCTTTCTTT
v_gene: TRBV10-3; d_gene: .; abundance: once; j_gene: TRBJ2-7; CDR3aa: CAISDSGTSPSSYEQYF; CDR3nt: TGTGCCATCAGTGACTCTGGGACATCCCCAAGCTCCTACGAGCAGTACTTC
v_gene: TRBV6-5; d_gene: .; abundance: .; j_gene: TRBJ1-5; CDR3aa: CASSRVSGNQPQHF; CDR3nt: TGTGCCAGCAGCCGGGTTTCAGGCAATCAGCCCCAGCATTTT
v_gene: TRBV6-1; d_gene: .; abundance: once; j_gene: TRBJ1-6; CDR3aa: CASSEAHWALRNSPLHF; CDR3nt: TGTGCCAGCAGTGAAGCACATTGGGCTCTACGTAATTCACCCCTCCACTTT
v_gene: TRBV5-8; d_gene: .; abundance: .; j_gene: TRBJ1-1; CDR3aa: CASSLASLANTEAFF; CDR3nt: TGTGCCAGCAGCTTGGCCTCACTCGCGAACACTGAAGCTTTCTTT